This is a list of T cell receptor beta chains from one sample in a study of blood T cell repertoires in COVID-19. Only in-frame clones appear in the TCRdb table, and some are missing; sequencing was by immunoSEQ multiplex PCR. This sample has about 200,000 clones, with 85% to 90% found just once. Material for sequencing was peripheral blood. The receptors stem from a woman in her 70s with acute or convalescent COVID-19. Each CDR3 is given with its conserved first and last residue. The order of the fields is clone size, D gene, CDR3 length, V gene, J gene, CDR3 protein, CDR3 DNA. The D gene is left open where the match is weak. Not every row has a clone size; where given, it reads once, few, many or a size class.

few,.,14,TRBV7-2,TRBJ2-7,CASSLVGDSYEQYF,TGTGCCAGCAGCTTAGTCGGGGATTCCTACGAGCAGTACTTC
.,TRBD2,18,TRBV7-8,TRBJ2-1,CASSLYTGTSGSYNEQFF,TGTGCCAGCAGCCTCTATACCGGGACTAGCGGGTCCTACAATGAGCAGTTCTTC
.,.,11,TRBV28,TRBJ2-1,CASSFFREQFF,TGTGCCAGCAGTTTTTTCCGGGAGCAGTTCTTC
.,TRBD1,14,TRBV28,TRBJ2-7,CASTPTGSPYEQYF,TGTGCCAGCACACCGACAGGGAGTCCCTACGAGCAGTACTTC
.,.,14,TRBV28,TRBJ2-7,CASVSLDKSYEQYF,TGTGCCAGCGTGTCCCTCGACAAATCCTACGAGCAGTACTTC
.,TRBD1,15,TRBV2,TRBJ1-1,CASREQGEVGTEAFF,TGTGCCAGCAGGGAACAGGGGGAAGTGGGCACTGAAGCTTTCTTT
.,.,15,TRBV5-5,TRBJ2-1,CASSLGQISYNEQFF,TGTGCCAGCAGCTTGGGACAGATCTCCTACAATGAGCAGTTCTTC
.,.,14,TRBV5-8,TRBJ1-2,CASGRQPSQTGYTF,TGTGCCAGCGGCCGACAACCGTCTCAGACGGGCTACACCTTC
.,TRBD2,16,TRBV10-1,TRBJ2-1,CASSDSAGLAGAVQFF,TGCGCCAGCAGTGATTCAGCCGGACTAGCGGGGGCGGTGCAGTTCTTC
few,.,12,TRBV12-3/TRBV12-4,TRBJ1-2,CASSFTSYGYTF,TGTGCCAGCAGTTTTACCAGCTATGGCTACACCTTC
.,TRBD2,17,TRBV11-2,TRBJ2-2,CASSPYPSGSITGELFF,TGTGCCAGCAGCCCCTACCCTAGCGGGAGTATCACCGGGGAGCTGTTTTTT
.,TRBD1,13,TRBV7-2,TRBJ1-1,CASSADRSTEAFF,TGTGCCAGCAGCGCGGACAGGTCTACTGAAGCTTTCTTT
.,TRBD1,17,TRBV5-1,TRBJ1-4,CASSLSTGTEPNEKLFF,TGCGCCAGCAGCTTGTCAACTGGGACAGAGCCCAATGAAAAACTGTTTTTT
.,TRBD2,15,TRBV2,TRBJ2-1,CASSEGLADSNEQFF,TGTGCCAGCAGTGAGGGACTAGCGGATTCCAATGAGCAGTTCTTC
.,TRBD1,15,TRBV14,TRBJ1-1,CASSPYRGLNTEAFF,TGTGCCAGCAGCCCGTACAGGGGACTGAACACTGAAGCTTTCTTT
.,.,14,TRBV5-1,TRBJ1-1,CASSLKGQNTEAFF,TGCGCCAGCAGCCTAAAGGGACAGAACACTGAAGCTTTCTTT
.,.,14,TRBV18,TRBJ2-5,CASSPGSMRETQYF,TGTGCCAGCTCACCCGGGAGCATGCGGGAGACCCAGTACTTC
.,TRBD1,14,TRBV19,TRBJ1-2,CASTRGQGNYGYTF,TGTGCCAGTACCCGGGGACAGGGGAACTATGGCTACACCTTC
once,.,14,TRBV19,TRBJ1-5,CASSSRGLSGPQHF,TGTGCCAGTAGTAGTCGGGGACTATCCGGGCCCCAGCATTTT
.,.,15,TRBV14,TRBJ2-5,CASSLRDLRGETQYF,TGTGCCAGCAGCCTTCGGGACTTACGTGGGGAGACCCAGTACTTC
.,.,16,TRBV3-1/TRBV3-2,TRBJ2-3,CASSQERREVQDTQYF,TGTGCCAGCAGCCAAGAGAGGAGGGAGGTGCAAGATACGCAGTATTTT
once,.,15,TRBV4-1,TRBJ2-7,CASSPGMIPTYEQYF,TGCGCCAGCAGCCCCGGGATGATACCGACCTACGAGCAGTACTTC
.,.,13,TRBV3-1/TRBV3-2,TRBJ1-1,CATVDRLNTEAFF,TGTGCCACCGTGGACAGACTCAACACTGAAGCTTTCTTT
.,.,15,TRBV2,TRBJ1-5,CASSSRGSVTQPQHF,TGTGCCAGCAGTTCCAGGGGTTCGGTAACACAGCCCCAGCATTTT
.,TRBD1,19,TRBV10-2,TRBJ2-1,CASSESQGVGPSSYNEQFF,TGCGCCAGCAGTGAGTCCCAGGGGGTTGGACCGAGCTCCTACAATGAGCAGTTCTTC
once,TRBD2,16,TRBV11-2,TRBJ2-7,CASSRGTFSGGIEQYF,TGTGCCAGCAGCCGCGGAACTTTTAGCGGGGGTATCGAGCAGTACTTC
.,.,14,TRBV28,TRBJ2-7,CASTSGGRPHEQYF,TGTGCCAGCACCTCGGGGGGCCGGCCACACGAGCAGTACTTC
.,TRBD2,17,TRBV5-1,TRBJ2-1,CASSLGGSGVGYNEQFF,TGCGCCAGCAGCTTGGGAGGTAGCGGGGTGGGCTACAATGAGCAGTTCTTC
.,TRBD1,14,TRBV28,TRBJ1-1,CASSLGQGFTEAFF,TGTGCCAGCAGTTTGGGACAGGGGTTCACTGAAGCTTTCTTT
.,TRBD1,16,TRBV19,TRBJ2-3,CASSKGVTGVPDTQYF,TGTGCCAGTAGTAAGGGGGTGACAGGGGTACCAGATACGCAGTATTTT
.,.,14,TRBV29-1,TRBJ1-1,CSVLGRGSNTEAFF,TGCAGCGTCTTGGGCAGAGGGAGTAACACTGAAGCTTTCTTT
.,.,16,TRBV7-2,TRBJ1-3,CASSLALGAAGNTIYF,TGTGCCAGCAGCTTGGCCCTGGGGGCAGCTGGAAACACCATATATTTT
.,.,13,TRBV12-3/TRBV12-4,TRBJ2-7,CASSLIGSGEQYF,TGTGCCAGCAGTTTAATTGGCAGTGGCGAGCAGTACTTC
.,.,16,TRBV5-6,TRBJ1-5,CASSAAGRKIDQPQHF,TGTGCCAGCAGCGCCGCGGGGCGGAAGATCGATCAGCCCCAGCATTTT
.,.,15,TRBV7-6,TRBJ1-5,CASSSQAGVTQPQHF,TGTGCCAGCAGCTCCCAAGCAGGGGTTACTCAGCCCCAGCATTTT
.,TRBD2,16,TRBV5-1,TRBJ2-1,CASSLAPGLGGNEQFF,TGCGCCAGCAGCTTGGCACCGGGACTAGGCGGCAATGAGCAGTTCTTC
.,.,16,TRBV7-9,TRBJ1-3,CASSLEGRTIGNTIYF,TGTGCCAGCAGCCTGGAGGGACGGACGATCGGAAACACCATATATTTT
.,.,18,TRBV7-3,TRBJ2-6,CASSPTVVEGSGANVLTF,TGTGCCAGCAGCCCTACAGTGGTTGAGGGCTCTGGGGCCAACGTCCTGACTTTC
once,.,12,TRBV10-3,TRBJ2-1,CAISAVYNEQFF,TGTGCCATCAGTGCGGTCTACAATGAGCAGTTCTTC
once,TRBD1,14,TRBV5-1,TRBJ1-6,CASRGTEGWSPLHF,TGCGCCAGCAGGGGGACAGAAGGCTGGTCACCCCTCCACTTT
.,TRBD1,16,TRBV19,TRBJ2-7,CASSRSGQGGSYEQYF,TGTGCCAGTAGTCGCTCTGGACAGGGGGGCTCCTACGAGCAGTACTTC
.,TRBD1,15,TRBV9,TRBJ2-3,CASSTRQGWADTQYF,TGTGCCAGCAGCACTCGACAGGGGTGGGCAGATACGCAGTATTTT
.,TRBD2,18,TRBV27,TRBJ2-2,CASSGVGLAGGKTGELFF,TGTGCCAGCAGTGGCGTGGGACTAGCGGGAGGAAAGACCGGGGAGCTGTTTTTT
once,.,15,TRBV7-5,TRBJ1-1,CVRSSQRGKNTEAFF,TGTGTCAGAAGCTCACAACGGGGGAAGAACACTGAAGCTTTCTTT
.,.,15,TRBV6-5,TRBJ1-3,CASRMSGTLRNTIYF,TGTGCCAGCAGAATGTCAGGAACCCTGAGAAACACCATATATTTT
.,TRBD1,13,TRBV5-8,TRBJ1-1,CASSRDRGPEAFF,TGTGCCAGCAGCCGGGACAGGGGCCCTGAAGCTTTCTTT
few,.,15,TRBV21-1,TRBJ1-6,CASSKEGTGGSPLHF,TGTGCCAGCAGCAAAGAAGGGACAGGGGGTTCACCCCTCCACTTT
.,.,16,TRBV5-4,TRBJ1-2,CASSSNRASGPYGYTF,TGTGCCAGCAGCTCCAACAGGGCCAGTGGTCCCTATGGCTACACCTTC
.,.,14,TRBV9,TRBJ2-7,CASSVGTGAAEQYF,TGTGCCAGCAGCGTAGGGACGGGAGCGGCCGAGCAGTACTTC
once,.,15,TRBV18,TRBJ1-6,CASSPGVGADSPLHF,TGTGCCAGCTCACCGGGTGTAGGGGCGGATTCACCCCTCCACTTT
few,TRBD1,16,TRBV11-2,TRBJ2-7,CASSLVTGTGSHEQYF,TGTGCCAGCAGCTTAGTCACCGGGACAGGGTCGCACGAGCAGTACTTC
.,TRBD2,13,TRBV19,TRBJ2-5,CASSGTRYATQYF,TGTGCCAGTAGTGGGACTAGGTATGCGACCCAGTACTTC